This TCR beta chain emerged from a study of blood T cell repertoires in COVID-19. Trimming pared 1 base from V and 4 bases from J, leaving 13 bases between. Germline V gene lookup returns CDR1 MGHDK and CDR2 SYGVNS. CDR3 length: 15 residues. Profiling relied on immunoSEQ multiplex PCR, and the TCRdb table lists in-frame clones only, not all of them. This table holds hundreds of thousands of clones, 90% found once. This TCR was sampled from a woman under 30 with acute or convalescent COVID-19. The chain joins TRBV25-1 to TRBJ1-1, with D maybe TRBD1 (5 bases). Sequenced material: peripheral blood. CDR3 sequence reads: CASSEWQGVGTEAFF. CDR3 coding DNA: TGTGCCAGCAGTGAATGGCAAGGGGTAGGCACTGAAGCTTTCTTT.